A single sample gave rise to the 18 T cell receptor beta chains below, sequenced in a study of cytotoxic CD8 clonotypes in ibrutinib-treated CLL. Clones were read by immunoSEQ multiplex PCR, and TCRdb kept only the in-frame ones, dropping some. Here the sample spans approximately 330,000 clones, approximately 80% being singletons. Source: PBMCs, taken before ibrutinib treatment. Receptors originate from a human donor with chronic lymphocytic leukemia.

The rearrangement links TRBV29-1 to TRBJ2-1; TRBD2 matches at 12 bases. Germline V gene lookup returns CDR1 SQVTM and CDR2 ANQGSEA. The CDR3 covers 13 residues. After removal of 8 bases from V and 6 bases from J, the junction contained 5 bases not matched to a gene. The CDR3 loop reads CSSRLAGANEQFF. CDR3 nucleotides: TGCAGCTCAAGACTAGCGGGAGCCAATGAGCAGTTCTTC.

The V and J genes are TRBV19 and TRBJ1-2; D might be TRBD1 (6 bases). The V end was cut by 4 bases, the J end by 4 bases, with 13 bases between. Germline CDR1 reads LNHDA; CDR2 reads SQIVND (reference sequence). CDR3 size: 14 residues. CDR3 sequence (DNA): TGTGCCAGTAGTACTGGGGGGGGCCTCTATGGCTACACCTTC. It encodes CASSTGGGLYGYTF. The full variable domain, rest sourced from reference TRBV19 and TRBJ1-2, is DGGITQSPKYLFRKEGQNVTLSCEQNLNHDAMYWYRQDPGQGLRLIYYSQIVNDFQKGDIAEGYSVSREKKESFPLTVTSAQKNPTAFYLCASSTGGGLYGYTFGSGTRLTVV.

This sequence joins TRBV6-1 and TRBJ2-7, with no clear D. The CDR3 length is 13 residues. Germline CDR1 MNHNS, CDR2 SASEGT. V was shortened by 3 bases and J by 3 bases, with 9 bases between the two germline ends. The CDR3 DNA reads TGTGCCAGCAGTGAGATCCAGGACTACGAGCAGTACTTC. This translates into CASSEIQDYEQYF.

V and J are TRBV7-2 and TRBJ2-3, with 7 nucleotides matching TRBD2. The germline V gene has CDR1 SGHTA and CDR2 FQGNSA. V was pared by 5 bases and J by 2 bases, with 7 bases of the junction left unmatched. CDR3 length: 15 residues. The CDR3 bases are TGTGCCAGCAGCCCACTAGCGACCCCCACAGATACGCAGTATTTT. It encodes CASSPLATPTDTQYF.

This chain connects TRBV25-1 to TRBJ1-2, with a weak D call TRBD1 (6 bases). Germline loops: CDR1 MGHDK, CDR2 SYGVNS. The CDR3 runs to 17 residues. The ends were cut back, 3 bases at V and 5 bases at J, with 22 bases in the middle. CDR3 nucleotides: TGTGCCAGCAGTGACTCGACTTTGCAGGGGTATCGGTATGGCTACACCTTC. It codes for CASSDSTLQGYRYGYTF.

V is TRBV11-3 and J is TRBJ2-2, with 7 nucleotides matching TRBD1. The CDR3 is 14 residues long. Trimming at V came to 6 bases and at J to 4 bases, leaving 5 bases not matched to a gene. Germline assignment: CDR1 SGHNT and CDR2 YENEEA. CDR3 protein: CASSRDSLTGELFF. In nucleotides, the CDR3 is TGTGCCAGCAGTCGGGACAGTCTCACCGGGGAGCTGTTTTTT.

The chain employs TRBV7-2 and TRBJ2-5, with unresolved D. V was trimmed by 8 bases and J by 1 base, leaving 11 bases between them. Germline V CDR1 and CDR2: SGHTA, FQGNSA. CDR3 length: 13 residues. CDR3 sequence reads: CASSFPVQETQYF. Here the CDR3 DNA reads TGTGCCAGCTCATTCCCGGTCCAAGAGACCCAGTACTTC. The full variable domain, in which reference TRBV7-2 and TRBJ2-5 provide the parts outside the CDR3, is GAGVSQSPSNKVTEKGKDVELRCDPISGHTALYWYRQSLGQGLEFLIYFQGNSAPDKSGLPSDRFSAERTGGSVSTLTIQRTQQEDSAVYLCASSFPVQETQYFGPGTRLLVL.

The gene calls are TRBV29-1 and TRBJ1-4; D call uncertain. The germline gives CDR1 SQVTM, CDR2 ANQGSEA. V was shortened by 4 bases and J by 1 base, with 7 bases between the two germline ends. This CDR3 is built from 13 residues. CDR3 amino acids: CSVGRGTNEKLFF. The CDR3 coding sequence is TGCAGCGTTGGCCGGGGAACTAATGAAAAACTGTTTTTT.

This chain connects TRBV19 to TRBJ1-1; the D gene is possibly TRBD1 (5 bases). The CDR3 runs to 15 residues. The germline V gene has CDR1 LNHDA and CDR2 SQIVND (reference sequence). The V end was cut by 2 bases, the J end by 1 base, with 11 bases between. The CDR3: CASSITAGSNTEAFF. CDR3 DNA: TGTGCCAGTAGTATAACTGCAGGGTCGAACACTGAAGCTTTCTTT.

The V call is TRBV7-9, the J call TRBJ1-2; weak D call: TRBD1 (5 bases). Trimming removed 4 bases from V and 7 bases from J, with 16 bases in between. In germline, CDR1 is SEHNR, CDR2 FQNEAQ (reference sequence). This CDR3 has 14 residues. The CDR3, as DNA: TGTGCCAGCAGCTACACAGACAGCCCTGGTGGCTACACCTTC. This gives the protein CASSYTDSPGGYTF.

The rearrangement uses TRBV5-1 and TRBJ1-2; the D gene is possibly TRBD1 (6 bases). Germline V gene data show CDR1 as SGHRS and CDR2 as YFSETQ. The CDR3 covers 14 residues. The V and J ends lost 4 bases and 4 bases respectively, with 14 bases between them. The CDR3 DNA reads TGCGCCAGCAGCCCCGGGGGCGGTCTCTATGGCTACACCTTC. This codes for CASSPGGGLYGYTF.

The CDR3 nucleotides are TGTGCCAGCCAGGACAGGGTCTACGAGCAGTACTTC. Its protein is CASQDRVYEQYF. The V gene is TRBV2, the J gene TRBJ2-7; TRBD1 matches 8 bases. The CDR3 runs 12 residues. Looked up from germline, CDR1 is SNHLY and CDR2 is FYNNEI. The ends lost 8 bases at V and 3 bases at J; junction bases unmatched: 3.

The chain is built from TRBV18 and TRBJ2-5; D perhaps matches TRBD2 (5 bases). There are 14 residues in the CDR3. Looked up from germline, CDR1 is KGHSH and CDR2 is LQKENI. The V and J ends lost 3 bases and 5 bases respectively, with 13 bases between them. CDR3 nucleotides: TGTGCCAGCTCACCGGTAGGAGGCTGGGAGACCCAGTACTTC. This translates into CASSPVGGWETQYF.

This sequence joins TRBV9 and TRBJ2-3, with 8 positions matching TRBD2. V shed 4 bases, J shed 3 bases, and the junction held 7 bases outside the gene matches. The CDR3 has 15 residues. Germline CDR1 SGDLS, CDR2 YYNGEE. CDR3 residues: CASSSASGFTDTQYF. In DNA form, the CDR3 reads TGTGCCAGCAGCTCAGCTAGCGGGTTTACAGATACGCAGTATTTT.

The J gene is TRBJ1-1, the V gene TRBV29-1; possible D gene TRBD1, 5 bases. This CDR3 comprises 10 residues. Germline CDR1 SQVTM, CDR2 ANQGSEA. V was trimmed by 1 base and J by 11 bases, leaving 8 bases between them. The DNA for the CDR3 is TGCAGCGTTGAAGGGGGCTCTGCTTTCTTT. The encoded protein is CSVEGGSAFF.

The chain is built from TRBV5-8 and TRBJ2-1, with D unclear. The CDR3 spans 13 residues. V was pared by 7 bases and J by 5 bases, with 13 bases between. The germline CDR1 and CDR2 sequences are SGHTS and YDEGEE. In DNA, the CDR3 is TGTGCCAGCCGAGCGTACAGTAACAATGAGCAGTTCTTC. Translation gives CASRAYSNNEQFF.

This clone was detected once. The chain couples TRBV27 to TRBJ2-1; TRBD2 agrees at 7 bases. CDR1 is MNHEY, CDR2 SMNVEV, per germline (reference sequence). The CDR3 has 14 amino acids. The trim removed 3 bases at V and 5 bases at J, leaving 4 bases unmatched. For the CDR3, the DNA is TGTGCCAGCAGTTTCCAGACTAGCAACAATGAGCAGTTCTTC. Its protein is CASSFQTSNNEQFF.

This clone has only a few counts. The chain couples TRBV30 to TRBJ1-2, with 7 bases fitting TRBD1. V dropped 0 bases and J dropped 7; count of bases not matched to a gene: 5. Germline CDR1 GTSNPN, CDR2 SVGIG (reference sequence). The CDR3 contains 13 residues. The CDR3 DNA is TGTGCCTGGAGTGTAAAACAGGGGTCTGGCTACACCTTC. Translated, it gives CAWSVKQGSGYTF.